This T cell receptor (beta chain) was recovered during a study of shared clonotypes between healthy human individuals. This clone was recorded once. The protocol was immunoSEQ multiplex PCR, while the TCRdb copy is restricted to in-frame clones and leaves out a portion. Of about 2,200,000 clones listed, 93% are singletons. Naive CD8 populations comprised CD45RO-negative cells positively selected for CCR7, excluding terminally differentiated effector memory CD45RA+ cells. The TCR comes from a man aged 18 to 30 in good health. Some clones in this sample may be carry-over from other donors' samples. The specimen was naive CD8+ T cells from PBMCs.

The CDR3 DNA is TGCGCCAGCAGCCAGGACAGGGTCGCCAACCAAGAGACCCAGTACTTC. Its translation: CASSQDRVANQETQYF. The chain has TRBV4-3 and TRBJ2-5; 8 bases line up with TRBD1. CDR1 and CDR2 from the germline V gene are LGHNA and YSLEER. The CDR3 totals 16 residues. The V and J ends lost 3 bases and 0 bases, in that order; junction bases with no gene match: 6.